What follows are 31 T cell receptor beta chains derived from one specimen sequenced in a study of regulatory T cells in long-lasting Graves disease. Time point noted: persistent/refractory GD, antithyroid drugs over 5 years with positive TRAb. Preparation of the TCR library used RNA extracted from PBMCs. In building TCR beta libraries, iRepertoire HTBI primers were used together with Arm-PCR of CDR3 regions. TCRdb fed the multiplex PCR reads into MiXCR, producing one record per CDR3 protein. The data contain over 250,000 distinct CDR3 sequences, 22% of them seen just once; the ten biggest clones take up 45% to 70%. The sequencing here drew on peripheral blood mononuclear cells (PBMCs), taken when the disease was refractory, from a patient treated with antithyroid drugs. Receptor source: a female donor with Graves disease.

The chain has TRBV6-5 and TRBJ2-1; TRBD1 might be the D (6 bases). V was pared by 2 bases and J by 0 bases, with 14 bases between. The length of the CDR3 is 17 residues. Per the germline V gene, CDR1 is MNHEY and CDR2 is SVGAGI. The CDR3 spells CASSYSQTGYSYNEQFF. Written as DNA, the CDR3 is TGTGCCAGCAGTTACAGTCAGACAGGATACTCCTACAATGAGCAGTTCTTC.

This clonotype was recorded at least ten times. The chain links TRBV28 to TRBJ2-7; a weak D match, TRBD1 (5 bases). V gave up 6 bases and J gave up 0 bases, with 15 bases separating them. This CDR3 is 15 amino acids long. Germline CDR1 is MDHEN and CDR2 is SYDVKM. The CDR3 coding sequence is TGTGCCAGCAGCTCCCTGATAGACAGCTCCTACGAGCAGTACTTC. Translation: CASSSLIDSSYEQYF.

This clonotype was recorded a few times. The chain carries TRBV18 and TRBJ2-2; D is possibly TRBD1 (6 bases). Germline CDR1 is KGHSH and CDR2 is LQKENI. Trimming removed 6 bases from V and 6 bases from J, with 20 bases in between. This CDR3 spans 16 amino acids. The CDR3: CASSPWNDRTAGELFF. In DNA form, the CDR3 reads TGTGCCAGCTCCCCCTGGAACGACAGGACGGCCGGGGAGCTGTTTTTT.

The rearrangement links TRBV6-2 or TRBV6-3 to TRBJ1-2; the D is unclear. The CDR3 is 15 amino acids. V lost 5 bases to trimming and J lost 2 bases, with 15 bases between them. Germline CDR1 is MNHEY and CDR2 is SVGEGT. The CDR3 sequence is CASSPGPLPNYGYTF. The CDR3 nucleotides are TGTGCCAGCAGTCCGGGCCCCCTACCCAACTATGGCTACACCTTC.

Many counts were recorded for this clonotype. This rearrangement joins TRBV28 to TRBJ1-5; possibly TRBD1 for D (6 bases). V lost 6 bases to trimming and J lost 2 bases, with 17 bases between them. Germline values: CDR1 MDHEN, CDR2 SYDVKM. The CDR3 has 16 amino acids. DNA of the CDR3: TGTGCCAGCAGGGCTATTAAGGGGGGCGGCAATCAGCCCCAGCATTTT. As protein: CASRAIKGGGNQPQHF.

This clonotype was seen a handful of times. The CDR3 DNA sequence: TGTGCCACCAGAGGGGACAGGGAGGACACCGGGGAGCTGTTTTTT. Its translation is CATRGDREDTGELFF. This chain joins TRBV15 and TRBJ2-2; TRBD1 agrees at 9 bases. This CDR3 has 15 amino acids. Per germline, CDR1 LNHNV and CDR2 YYDKDF (reference sequence). The junction had 5 bases not matched to a gene; V was cut back by 6 bases and J by 3 bases.

A few counts support this clonotype. The V gene is TRBV12-3 or TRBV12-4, the J gene TRBJ2-2; the D gene could be TRBD1 or TRBD2 (5 bases each). The germline V and J ends were trimmed by 3 bases and 6 bases, with 14 bases remaining between them. This CDR3 is 15 amino acids long. CDR3 loop: CASSFGGVGPGELFF. CDR3 sequence (DNA): TGTGCCAGCAGTTTTGGGGGAGTGGGCCCCGGGGAGCTGTTTTTT.

This clonotype appeared a few times. CDR3 nucleotides: TGTGCCAGCAGTTTACAGGGGGCGCACACTGAAGCTTTCTTT. Its translation is CASSLQGAHTEAFF. V and J are TRBV27 and TRBJ1-1, with 8 bases matching TRBD1. The CDR3 length is 14 residues. CDR1 and CDR2 (germline): MNHEY, SMNVEV (reference sequence). V lost 2 bases to trimming and J lost 3 bases; unmatched junction nucleotides: 2.

V gene TRBV20-1 combines with J gene TRBJ2-3, with a possible D match to TRBD2 (6 bases). The ends were cut back, 3 bases at V and 4 bases at J, with 11 bases in the middle. Germline CDR1 DFQATT, CDR2 SNEGSKA (reference sequence). The CDR3 length is 13 residues. The CDR3 here is CSARVDYADTQYF. The DNA for the CDR3 is TGCAGTGCTAGGGTGGACTACGCAGATACGCAGTATTTT.

Turning to this clonotype: This may be a read error, as it is one base from a much larger clone. V is TRBV12-3 or TRBV12-4 and J is TRBJ1-1; a possible D gene is TRBD1 (6 bases). The CDR3 is 13 residues long. V was trimmed by 6 bases and J by 1 base, leaving 9 bases between them. The CDR3 sequence: CASRIRGNTEAFF. The DNA for the CDR3 is TGTGCCAGCAGAATCAGGGGGAACACTGAAGCTTTCTTT.

This clonotype has at least ten counts. The CDR3 sequence: CASRGQVRTEAFF. The CDR3 DNA sequence: TGTGCCAGCCGCGGACAGGTTCGGACTGAAGCTTTCTTT. V and J are TRBV28 and TRBJ1-1; 7 bases are a match to TRBD1. The CDR3 has 13 residues. Germline loops: CDR1 MDHEN, CDR2 SYDVKM. V dropped 8 bases and J dropped 5; count of bases not matched to a gene: 8. Full variable domain (missing parts from reference TRBV28 and TRBJ1-1): DVKVTQSSRYLVKRTGEKVFLECVQDMDHENMFWYRQDPGLGLRLIYFSYDVKMKEKGDIPEGYSVSREKKERFSLILESASTNQTSMYLCASRGQVRTEAFFGQGTRLTVV.

The chain joins TRBV19 to TRBJ2-7, with D hard to call. The CDR3 is made up of 15 amino acids. Germline lookup yields CDR1 LNHDA and CDR2 SQIVND (reference sequence). V dropped 2 bases and J dropped 3 bases, with 14 bases sitting between them. In DNA, the CDR3 is TGTGCCAGTAGTATAAAGGGCAGGCTGAACTACGAGCAGTACTTC. Protein sequence: CASSIKGRLNYEQYF.

This clonotype was counted only a few times. This chain connects TRBV7-2 to TRBJ1-5; no clear D. V was pared by 5 bases and J by 6 bases, with 14 bases between. The CDR3 totals 14 residues. Per the germline V gene, CDR1 is SGHTA and CDR2 is FQGNSA. The CDR3 DNA follows: TGTGCCAGCAGCCCTCGGGGTGCTATTCAGCCCCAGCATTTT. It codes for CASSPRGAIQPQHF.

Ten or more counts support this clonotype. The rearrangement joins TRBV2 to TRBJ1-1; unclear D gene. The germline CDR1 and CDR2 sequences are SNHLY and FYNNEI. The CDR3 is made up of 14 amino acids. V was trimmed by 7 bases and J by 5 bases, leaving 17 bases between them. This CDR3 reads CASIAYWPRTEAFF. In DNA, the CDR3 is TGTGCCAGCATTGCTTATTGGCCTCGGACTGAAGCTTTCTTT.

This clonotype was counted between two and nine times. The chain links TRBV6-5 to TRBJ2-7; D ambiguous. Per the germline V gene, CDR1 is MNHEY and CDR2 is SVGAGI. With 2 bases removed from V and 0 bases from J, the gap between germline ends came to 17 bases. The CDR3 has 17 amino acids. CDR3 coding DNA: TGTGCCAGCAGTTACCCACGACAACCCCAATTCTCCTACGAGCAGTACTTC. It codes for CASSYPRQPQFSYEQYF.

This clonotype was counted many times. The chain recombines TRBV7-2 with TRBJ2-5; D remains unclear. Germline CDR1 is SGHTA and CDR2 is FQGNSA. Trimming cost V 2 bases and J 2 bases, with 9 bases left between them. This CDR3 has 14 amino acids. The CDR3 DNA sequence: TGTGCCAGCAGCTTATTCGCGTTTCAAGAGACCCAGTACTTC. This translates into CASSLFAFQETQYF.

The genes are TRBV9 and TRBJ2-2; D not certain. Trimming took off 7 bases at V and 2 bases at J, with 15 bases between the two ends. Per the germline V gene, CDR1 is SGDLS and CDR2 is YYNGEE. The CDR3 runs 15 residues. In DNA, the CDR3 is TGTGCCAGCGCCGCAGATGGGGAAAACACCGGGGAGCTGTTTTTT. Translated: CASAADGENTGELFF.

Details on this clonotype: This may stem from a read error, because a much larger clone lies one nucleotide away. The chain combines TRBV2 with TRBJ2-7; either TRBD1 or TRBD2 may fit D (5 bases each). The germline CDR1 and CDR2 sequences are SNHLY and FYNNEI. There are 14 residues in the CDR3. The CDR3 spells CTSSDRDRSYEQYF. The CDR3 DNA follows: TGTACCAGCAGTGACCGGGACCGATCCTACGAGCAGTACTTC.

This clonotype appeared many times. The rearrangement joins TRBV10-3 to TRBJ2-1, with 10 bases that match TRBD2. J was trimmed by 7 bases and V by 11 bases; bases with no gene match: 8. The CDR3 sequence is 13 residues long. Germline V lookup: CDR1 ENHRY, CDR2 SYGVKD. The CDR3 DNA is TGTGCCGCCGACTCTAGCGGGAGTAATGAGCAGTTCTTC. This sequence encodes CAADSSGSNEQFF.

This clonotype showed up just a few times. V and J are TRBV6-1 and TRBJ2-5; TRBD2 is a possible D gene (5 bases). CDR1 and CDR2 from the germline V gene are MNHNS and SASEGT. The CDR3 sequence is 16 residues long. Trimming pared 5 bases from V and 5 bases from J, leaving 21 bases between. This chain's CDR3 is CASSPSATRNKETQYF. As DNA, the CDR3 is TGTGCCAGCAGTCCTTCTGCTACTAGGAACAAGGAGACCCAGTACTTC.

This clonotype was detected many times. The genes are TRBV27 and TRBJ2-7; D is ambiguous. The germline gives CDR1 MNHEY, CDR2 SMNVEV (reference sequence). V was clipped by 1 base and J by 3 bases, with 7 bases between them. CDR3 length equals 13 residues. CDR3 in DNA: TGTGCCAGCAGTTTATTTCTAGGCTACGAGCAGTACTTC. Translation: CASSLFLGYEQYF.

This clonotype was detected only a few times. Germline and junction disagree at one end, which may indicate a read error. The V and J genes are TRBV7-7 and TRBJ1-4; possibly TRBD1 for D (6 bases). CDR3 length equals 14 residues. Germline CDR1 is SSHAT and CDR2 is FNYEAQ (reference sequence). CDR3 loop: CASSFRTGQEKLFF. CDR3 DNA: TGTGCTAGCAGCTTTCGAACAGGGCAAGAAAAACTGTTTTTT.

The rearrangement links TRBV27 to TRBJ2-7; D remains unclear. The germline gives CDR1 MNHEY, CDR2 SMNVEV (reference sequence). Trimming took off 2 bases at V and 0 bases at J, with 11 bases between the two ends. The CDR3 loop spans 15 amino acids. Written as DNA, the CDR3 is TGTGCCAGCAGTTTAAAGTTCGGATACTCCTACGAGCAGTACTTC. Encoded protein: CASSLKFGYSYEQYF.

The table lists this clonotype with many counts. The rearrangement uses TRBV10-3 and TRBJ1-4; D may be TRBD1 (5 bases). V lost 0 bases and J lost 7, with 12 bases in between. Per germline, CDR1 ENHRY and CDR2 SYGVKD. This CDR3 comprises 15 residues. The CDR3 region is CAISESQGAGEKLFF. Written as DNA, the CDR3 is TGTGCCATCAGTGAGTCCCAGGGCGCGGGTGAAAAACTGTTTTTT.

This clonotype was counted ten times or more. The chain carries TRBV28 and TRBJ2-7; D might be TRBD1 (6 bases). The CDR3 is 13 amino acids. The germline CDR1 and CDR2 sequences are MDHEN and SYDVKM. Trimming removed 6 bases from V and 3 bases from J, with 12 bases in between. This CDR3 reads CASSQGPVYEQYF. The DNA of the CDR3 is TGTGCCAGCAGCCAGGGGCCCGTCTACGAGCAGTACTTC.

V is TRBV7-8 and J is TRBJ2-5; 7 bases match TRBD2. The CDR3 has 17 amino acids. Trimming at V came to 6 bases and at J to 2 bases, leaving 15 bases not matched to a gene. CDR1 SGHVS and CDR2 FQNEAQ come from the germline V gene. DNA for the CDR3: TGTGCCAGCAGTGAAGGGAAAGGCGGGAGCGGGCAAGAGACCCAGTACTTC. This sequence encodes CASSEGKGGSGQETQYF.

This clonotype came up once. A much larger clone is a single base away; this may be a read error. V usage is TRBV7-3 and J usage is TRBJ2-2; D gene unclear. Looked up from germline, CDR1 is SGHTA and CDR2 is FQGTGA. The CDR3 consists of 15 residues. V lost 6 bases, J lost 2 bases, and 13 bases lay in between. CDR3 sequence reads: CASSPELSNTGELFF. DNA for the CDR3: TGTGCCAGCAGTCCGGAACTTTCTAACACCGGGGAGCTGTTTTTT.

This clonotype showed up just a few times. The rearrangement links TRBV20-1 to TRBJ1-5; TRBD1 matches at 8 bases. Germline lookup yields CDR1 DFQATT and CDR2 SNEGSKA (reference sequence). J was trimmed by 4 bases and V by 6 bases; bases with no gene match: 8. CDR3 length: 14 amino acids. For the CDR3, the DNA is TGCAGTGCGAACGACAGGGGAGTTAATCAGCCCCAGCATTTT. It yields the protein CSANDRGVNQPQHF.

This clonotype was counted between two and nine times. This rearrangement joins TRBV20-1 to TRBJ2-4, with TRBD1 matching 8 bases. Germline loops: CDR1 DFQATT, CDR2 SNEGSKA (reference sequence). Trimming took 1 base from V and 5 from J; bases not matched to a gene: 4. The CDR3 is made up of 14 amino acids. As DNA, the CDR3 is TGCAGTGCTAGAGGACACAGGGGGGAAAACATTCAGTACTTC. Translated: CSARGHRGENIQYF.

The chain is built from TRBV2 and TRBJ1-5, with 7 bases matching TRBD1. CDR3 length equals 14 residues. Germline V gives CDR1 SNHLY, CDR2 FYNNEI. V lost 6 bases, J lost 7 bases, and 9 bases stayed unmatched. The CDR3: CASRLRQGGQPQHF. The CDR3 DNA follows: TGTGCCAGCAGACTTAGACAGGGTGGACAGCCCCAGCATTTT.

This clonotype was recorded many times. This chain connects TRBV6-1 to TRBJ2-7; D call uncertain. Germline V gives CDR1 MNHNS, CDR2 SASEGT. V was shortened by 7 bases and J by 0 bases, with 10 bases between the two germline ends. This CDR3 region has 13 residues. This chain's CDR3 is CASTPGPSYEQYF. CDR3 coding DNA: TGTGCCAGCACCCCCGGGCCCTCCTACGAGCAGTACTTC.